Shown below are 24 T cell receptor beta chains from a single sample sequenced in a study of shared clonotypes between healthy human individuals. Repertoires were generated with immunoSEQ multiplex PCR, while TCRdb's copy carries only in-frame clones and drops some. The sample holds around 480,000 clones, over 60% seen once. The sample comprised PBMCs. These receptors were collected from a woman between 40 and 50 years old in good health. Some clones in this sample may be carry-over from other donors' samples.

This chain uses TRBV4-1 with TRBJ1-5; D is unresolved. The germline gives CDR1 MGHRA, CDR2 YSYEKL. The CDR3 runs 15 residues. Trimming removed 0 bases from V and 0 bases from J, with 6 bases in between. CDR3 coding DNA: TGCGCCAGCAGCCAAGATTACCGTAGCAATCAGCCCCAGCATTTT. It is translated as CASSQDYRSNQPQHF.

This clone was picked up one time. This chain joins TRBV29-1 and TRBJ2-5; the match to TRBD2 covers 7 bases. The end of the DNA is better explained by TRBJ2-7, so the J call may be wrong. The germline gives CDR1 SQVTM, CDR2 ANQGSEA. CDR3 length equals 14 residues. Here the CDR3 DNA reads TGCAGCGTTGGTATCGCGGGGGAAACCTACGAGCAGTACTTC. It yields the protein CSVGIAGETYEQYF.

Here the CDR3 DNA reads TGTGCCAGCAGCCCCTTCGGCAGTACGAGGGCGATAGAAGAGACCCAGTACTTC. Translation gives CASSPFGSTRAIEETQYF. The V gene is TRBV7-2, the J gene TRBJ2-5; TRBD2 might be the D (5 bases). Trimming took off 5 bases at V and 3 bases at J, with 25 bases between the two ends. Germline V lookup: CDR1 SGHTA, CDR2 FQGNSA. This CDR3 is 18 amino acids long.

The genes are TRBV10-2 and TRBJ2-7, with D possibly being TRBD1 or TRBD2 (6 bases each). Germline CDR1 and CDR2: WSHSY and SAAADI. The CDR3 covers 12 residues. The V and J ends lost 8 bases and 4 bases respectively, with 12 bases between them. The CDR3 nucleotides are TGCGCCAGCGGCGGGACACGATACGAGCAGTACTTC. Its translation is CASGGTRYEQYF.

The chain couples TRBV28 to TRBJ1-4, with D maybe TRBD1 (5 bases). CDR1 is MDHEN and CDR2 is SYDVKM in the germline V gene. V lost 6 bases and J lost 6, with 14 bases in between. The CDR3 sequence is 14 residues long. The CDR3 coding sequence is TGTGCCAGCAGGTCCGGGACGGACCATGAAAAACTGTTTTTT. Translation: CASRSGTDHEKLFF.

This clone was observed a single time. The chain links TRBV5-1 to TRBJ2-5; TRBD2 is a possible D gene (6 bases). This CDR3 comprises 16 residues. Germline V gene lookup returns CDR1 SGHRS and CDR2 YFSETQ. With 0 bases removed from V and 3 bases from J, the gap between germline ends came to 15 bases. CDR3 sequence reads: CASSLVGTGAEETQYF. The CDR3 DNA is TGCGCCAGCAGCTTGGTCGGGACTGGGGCTGAAGAGACCCAGTACTTC.

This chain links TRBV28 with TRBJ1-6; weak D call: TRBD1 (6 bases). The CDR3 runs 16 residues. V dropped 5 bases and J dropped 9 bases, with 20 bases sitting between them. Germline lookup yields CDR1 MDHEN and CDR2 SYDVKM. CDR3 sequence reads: CASSPGGGVSISPLHF. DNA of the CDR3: TGTGCCAGCAGTCCCGGAGGGGGGGTTTCGATTTCACCCCTCCACTTT. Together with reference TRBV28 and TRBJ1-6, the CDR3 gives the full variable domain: DVKVTQSSRYLVKRTGEKVFLECVQDMDHENMFWYRQDPGLGLRLIYFSYDVKMKEKGDIPEGYSVSREKKERFSLILESASTNQTSMYLCASSPGGGVSISPLHFGNGTRLTVT.

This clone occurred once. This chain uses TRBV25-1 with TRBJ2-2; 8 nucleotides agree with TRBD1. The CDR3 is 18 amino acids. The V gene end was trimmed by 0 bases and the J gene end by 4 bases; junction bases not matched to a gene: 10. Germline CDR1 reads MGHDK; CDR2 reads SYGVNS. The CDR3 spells CASSEYGSGQGPTGELFF. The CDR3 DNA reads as TGTGCCAGCAGTGAATATGGAAGTGGACAGGGTCCCACCGGGGAGCTGTTTTTT.

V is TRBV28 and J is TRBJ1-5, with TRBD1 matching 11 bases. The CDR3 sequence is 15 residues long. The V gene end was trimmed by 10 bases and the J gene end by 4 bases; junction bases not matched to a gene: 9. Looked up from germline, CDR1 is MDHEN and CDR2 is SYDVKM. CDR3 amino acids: CAINPGTGGNQPQHF. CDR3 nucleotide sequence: TGTGCCATAAATCCCGGGACAGGGGGTAATCAGCCCCAGCATTTT.

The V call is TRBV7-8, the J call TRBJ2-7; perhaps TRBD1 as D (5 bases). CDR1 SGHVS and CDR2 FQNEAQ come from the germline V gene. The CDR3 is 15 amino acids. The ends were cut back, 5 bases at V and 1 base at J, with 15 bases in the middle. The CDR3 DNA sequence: TGTGCCAGCAGCCAACGTAGGGGCGGATCCTACGAGCAGTACTTC. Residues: CASSQRRGGSYEQYF.

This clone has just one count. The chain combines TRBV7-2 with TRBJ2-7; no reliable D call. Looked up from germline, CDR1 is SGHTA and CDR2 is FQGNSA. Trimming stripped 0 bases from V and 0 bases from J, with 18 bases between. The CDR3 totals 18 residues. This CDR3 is CASSLARYFSQSSYEQYF. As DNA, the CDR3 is TGTGCCAGCAGCTTAGCGAGGTACTTCTCCCAAAGCTCCTACGAGCAGTACTTC.

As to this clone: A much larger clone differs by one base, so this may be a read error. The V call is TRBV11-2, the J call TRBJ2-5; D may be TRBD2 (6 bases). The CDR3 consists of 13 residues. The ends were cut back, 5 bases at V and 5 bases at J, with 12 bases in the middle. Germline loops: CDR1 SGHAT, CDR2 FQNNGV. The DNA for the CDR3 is TGTGCCAGCAGCGCGGGGCTTCGGGAGACCCAGTACTTC. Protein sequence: CASSAGLRETQYF.

The CDR3 DNA reads TGTGCCAGCAGCTTAGGGACAGGCGACAATGAGCAGTTCTTC. Translated, it gives CASSLGTGDNEQFF. The chain combines TRBV7-9 with TRBJ2-1, with 7 bases matching TRBD1. This CDR3 has 14 amino acids. Trimming at V came to 1 base and at J to 5 bases, leaving 2 bases not matched to a gene. Germline V gene lookup returns CDR1 SEHNR and CDR2 FQNEAQ (reference sequence). Full variable domain (remainder filled in from reference TRBV7-9 and TRBJ2-1): DTGVSQNPRHKITKRGQNVTFRCDPISEHNRLYWYRQTLGQGPEFLTYFQNEAQLEKSRLLSDRFSAERPKGSFSTLEIQRTEQGDSAMYLCASSLGTGDNEQFFGPGTRLTVL.

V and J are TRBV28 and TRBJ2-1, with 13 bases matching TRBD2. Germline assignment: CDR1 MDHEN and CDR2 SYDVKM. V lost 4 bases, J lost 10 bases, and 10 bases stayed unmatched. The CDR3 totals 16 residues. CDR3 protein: CASSSPGLAGRNEQFF. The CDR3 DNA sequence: TGTGCCAGCAGTTCCCCGGGACTAGCGGGGAGGAACGAGCAGTTCTTC.

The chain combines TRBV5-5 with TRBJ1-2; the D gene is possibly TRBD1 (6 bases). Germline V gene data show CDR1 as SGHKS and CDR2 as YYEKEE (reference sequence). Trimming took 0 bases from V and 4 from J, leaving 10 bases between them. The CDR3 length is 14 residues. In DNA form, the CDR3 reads TGTGCCAGCAGCTTGGACAGGGAGGTCTATGGCTACACCTTC. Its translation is CASSLDREVYGYTF.

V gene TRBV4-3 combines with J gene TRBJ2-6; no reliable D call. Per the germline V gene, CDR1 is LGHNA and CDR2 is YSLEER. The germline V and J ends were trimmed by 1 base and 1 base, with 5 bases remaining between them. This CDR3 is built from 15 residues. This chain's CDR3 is CASSQAQSGANVLTF. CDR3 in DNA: TGCGCCAGCAGCCAAGCGCAGTCTGGGGCCAACGTCCTGACTTTC.

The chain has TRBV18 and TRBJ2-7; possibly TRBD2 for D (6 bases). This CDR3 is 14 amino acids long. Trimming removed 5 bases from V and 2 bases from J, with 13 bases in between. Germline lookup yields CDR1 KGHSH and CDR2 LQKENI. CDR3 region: CASSDTSTAYEQYF. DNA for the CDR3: TGTGCCAGCTCAGATACTAGCACCGCCTACGAGCAGTACTTC.

CDR3 DNA sequence: TGTGCCAGCAGCATCACCGGGACTAGCGTCATCACAGATACGCAGTATTTT. Residues: CASSITGTSVITDTQYF. This chain uses TRBV11-2 with TRBJ2-3, with 10 bases that match TRBD2. Germline values: CDR1 SGHAT, CDR2 FQNNGV. This CDR3 contains 17 residues. With 5 bases clipped from V and 2 bases from J, the junction kept 10 bases outside the gene matches.

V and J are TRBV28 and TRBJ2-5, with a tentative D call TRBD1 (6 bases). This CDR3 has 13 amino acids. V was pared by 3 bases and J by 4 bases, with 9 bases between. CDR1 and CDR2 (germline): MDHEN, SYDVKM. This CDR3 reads CASSFSQGETQYF. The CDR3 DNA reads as TGTGCCAGCAGTTTTTCACAGGGAGAGACCCAGTACTTC.

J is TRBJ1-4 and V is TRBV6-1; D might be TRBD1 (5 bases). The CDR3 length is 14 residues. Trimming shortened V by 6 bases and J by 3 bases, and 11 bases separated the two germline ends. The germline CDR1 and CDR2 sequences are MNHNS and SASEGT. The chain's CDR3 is CASRGTLANEKLFF. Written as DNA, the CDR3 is TGTGCCAGCAGGGGGACGCTAGCTAATGAAAAACTGTTTTTT.

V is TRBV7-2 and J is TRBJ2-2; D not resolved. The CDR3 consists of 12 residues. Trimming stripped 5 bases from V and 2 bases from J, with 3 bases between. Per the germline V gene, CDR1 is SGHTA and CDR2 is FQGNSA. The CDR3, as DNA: TGTGCCAGCAGCCCTAACACCGGGGAGCTGTTTTTT. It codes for CASSPNTGELFF.

The CDR3 spells CASSPHGGAKNIQYF. DNA for the CDR3: TGTGCCAGCAGCCCCCATGGGGGAGCCAAAAACATTCAGTACTTC. The chain has TRBV11-2 and TRBJ2-4, with D perhaps being TRBD1 or TRBD2 (5 bases each). Trimming removed 5 bases from V and 0 bases from J, with 11 bases in between. This CDR3 spans 15 amino acids. The germline V gene encodes CDR1 SGHAT and CDR2 FQNNGV. The complete variable domain, with remaining parts taken from reference TRBV11-2 and TRBJ2-4, reads EAGVAQSPRYKIIEKRQSVAFWCNPISGHATLYWYQQILGQGPKLLIQFQNNGVVDDSQLPKDRFSAERLKGVDSTLKIQPAKLEDSAVYLCASSPHGGAKNIQYFGAGTRLSVL.

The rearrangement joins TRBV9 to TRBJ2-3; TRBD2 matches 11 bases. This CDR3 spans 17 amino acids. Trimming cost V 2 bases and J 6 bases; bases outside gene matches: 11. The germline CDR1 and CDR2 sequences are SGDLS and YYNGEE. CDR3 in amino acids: CASSVTLLAGGGDTQYF. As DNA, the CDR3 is TGTGCCAGCAGCGTCACACTCCTAGCGGGAGGTGGGGATACGCAGTATTTT.

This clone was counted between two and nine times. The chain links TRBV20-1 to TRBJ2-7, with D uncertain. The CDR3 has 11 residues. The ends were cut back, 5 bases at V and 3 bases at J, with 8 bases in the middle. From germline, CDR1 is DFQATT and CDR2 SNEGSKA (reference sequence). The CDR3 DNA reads TGCAGTGCTCAAAACGGCTACGAGCAGTACTTC. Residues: CSAQNGYEQYF.